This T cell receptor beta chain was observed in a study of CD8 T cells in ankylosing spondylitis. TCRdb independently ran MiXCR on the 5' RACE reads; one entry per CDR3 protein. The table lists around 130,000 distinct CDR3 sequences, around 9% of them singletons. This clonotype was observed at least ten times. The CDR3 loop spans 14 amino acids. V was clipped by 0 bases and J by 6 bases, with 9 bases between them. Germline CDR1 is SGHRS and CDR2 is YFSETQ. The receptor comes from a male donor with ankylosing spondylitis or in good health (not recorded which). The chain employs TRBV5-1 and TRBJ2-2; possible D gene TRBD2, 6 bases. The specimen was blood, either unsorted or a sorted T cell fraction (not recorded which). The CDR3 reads CASSLAGGSGELFF. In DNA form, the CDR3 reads TGCGCCAGCAGCTTGGCCGGGGGTTCCGGGGAGCTGTTTTTT.